Described below is a single T cell receptor beta chain sequence and its context. The germline V gene has CDR1 LGHDT and CDR2 YNNKEL (reference sequence). J lost 9 bases, V lost 4 bases, and 6 bases had no gene match. There are 14 residues in the CDR3. The sample originates from a study of blood T cell repertoires in COVID-19. As for the study in general: Samples taken during acute and convalescent COVID-19 were collected in the United States, Italy and Spain. Sources were T cells, B-cell-depleted T cells, or PBMCs; the material itself was cDNA or gDNA.

The authors' processing: Amplified reference gene primers provided the basis for estimating nucleated cell counts. Sequencing was performed with immunoSEQ multiplex PCR; in TCRdb, only in-frame clones are kept and a portion is missing. V, J and clone size derive from that table, while D and trimming were established from the DNA sequence. This table has a few hundred thousand clones, 85% appearing once. Sequencing used PBMCs or T cells enriched from blood (not recorded which). The origin of this receptor is a woman between 50 and 59 years old who had recovered from COVID-19. This chain connects TRBV3-1 (or the pseudogene TRBV3-2) to TRBJ2-2; 9 nucleotides align to TRBD1. CDR3 sequence (DNA): TGTGCCAGCAGCCCGGACAGGGGTCTCTGGGAGCTGTTTTTT. Translation: CASSPDRGLWELFF.